Presented here are 23 T cell receptor beta chains from one specimen sequenced in a study of cytotoxic CD8 clonotypes in ibrutinib-treated CLL. Clones were sequenced by immunoSEQ multiplex PCR, and TCRdb holds only the in-frame ones, with some missing. The table includes roughly 130,000 clones, 70% to 80% detected once. The sequences come from PBMCs, collected after 12 months of ibrutinib treatment. The receptors here all came from a human donor with chronic lymphocytic leukemia.

The chain combines TRBV7-9 with TRBJ1-3; D is possibly TRBD1 (5 bases). Trimming shortened V by 5 bases and J by 2 bases, and 13 bases separated the two germline ends. CDR3 length equals 15 residues. Germline CDR1 is SEHNR and CDR2 is FQNEAQ (reference sequence). As DNA, the CDR3 is TGTGCCAGCAGCCCGGGGCGGGGCGCTGGAAACACCATATATTTT. Translated: CASSPGRGAGNTIYF.

The chain has TRBV10-2 and TRBJ2-2, with 7 bases identical to TRBD2. The CDR3 covers 15 residues. The V and J ends lost 1 base and 5 bases, in that order; junction bases with no gene match: 4. Germline V gene data show CDR1 as WSHSY and CDR2 as SAAADI. The DNA for the CDR3 is TGCGCCAGCAGTGAGTTTCTAGCGGCTACCGGGGAGCTGTTTTTT. Its protein product is CASSEFLAATGELFF.

The count of this clone is one. This chain connects TRBV6-1 to TRBJ2-5, with 14 bases fitting TRBD2. V lost 7 bases, J lost 4 bases, and 5 bases stayed unmatched. The CDR3 totals 15 residues. Germline V CDR1 and CDR2: MNHNS, SASEGT. The CDR3 nucleotides read TGTGCCAGCAAATCCGGGACTAGCGGGAGAGAGACCCAGTACTTC. Translation gives CASKSGTSGRETQYF.

This chain uses TRBV11-2 with TRBJ2-5; unclear D gene. Germline V lookup: CDR1 SGHAT, CDR2 FQNNGV. This CDR3 comprises 16 residues. Deletions cut 5 bases from V and 5 bases from J, with 21 bases between. The CDR3 DNA sequence: TGTGCCAGCAGCAAGGCGGTAGGGCTAGAGTTGGAGACCCAGTACTTC. It codes for CASSKAVGLELETQYF.

The genes are TRBV4-1 and TRBJ2-2; D is unresolved. CDR3 size: 18 residues. V shed 1 base and J shed 1 base, with 16 bases lying between them. Looked up from germline, CDR1 is MGHRA and CDR2 is YSYEKL. CDR3 loop: CASSQARKSGLNTGELFF. The CDR3 DNA is TGCGCCAGCAGCCAAGCACGGAAGTCCGGGTTGAACACCGGGGAGCTGTTTTTT.

V usage is TRBV6-5 and J usage is TRBJ2-7; no clear D gene. This CDR3 has 14 amino acids. The germline V gene has CDR1 MNHEY and CDR2 SVGAGI. The V and J ends lost 5 bases and 5 bases respectively, with 16 bases between them. The CDR3 DNA follows: TGTGCCAGCAGTGACCGCTGGAGTCGGGACGAGCAGTACTTC. Protein: CASSDRWSRDEQYF.

V is TRBV14 and J is TRBJ2-3; 7 bases are a match to TRBD2. CDR1 is SGHDN and CDR2 is FVKESK in the germline V gene. This CDR3 is 12 amino acids long. The junction had 4 bases not matched to a gene; V was cut back by 4 bases and J by 9 bases. This CDR3 reads CASSPQRETQYF. In DNA form, the CDR3 reads TGTGCCAGCAGCCCGCAGCGGGAAACGCAGTATTTT.

Here the CDR3 reads CASSPTWTSGQETQYF. The CDR3 DNA reads as TGTGCCAGCAGCCCGACCTGGACTAGCGGACAAGAGACCCAGTACTTC. The rearrangement uses TRBV5-4 and TRBJ2-5; the match to TRBD2 covers 10 bases. The CDR3 has 16 residues. Germline CDR1 is SGHNT and CDR2 is YYREEE (reference sequence). J gave up 2 bases and V 4 bases, and 8 bases lay outside the gene matches.

The CDR3 bases are TGTGCCAGCAGCGTTGGCGGGTTATTCACAGATACGCAGTATTTT. Amino acid sequence: CASSVGGLFTDTQYF. V gene TRBV9 combines with J gene TRBJ2-3; TRBD2 is a possible D gene (5 bases). The CDR3 is 15 amino acids. Per germline, CDR1 SGDLS and CDR2 YYNGEE. Trimming removed 2 bases at V and 2 bases at J, with 12 bases between.

The J gene is TRBJ1-4, the V gene TRBV4-2, with TRBD1 matching 9 bases. In germline, CDR1 is LGHNA, CDR2 YNFKEQ. After removal of 3 bases from V and 8 bases from J, the junction contained 4 bases not matched to a gene. The CDR3 is 14 residues long. The chain's CDR3 is CASSHGQGREKLFF. The CDR3 coding sequence is TGTGCCAGCAGCCATGGACAGGGGAGGGAAAAACTGTTTTTT.

This chain links TRBV27 with TRBJ2-7; D unresolved. Germline CDR1 reads MNHEY; CDR2 reads SMNVEV (reference sequence). The CDR3 totals 14 residues. Trimming left V 5 bases short and J 3 bases short, with 14 bases between. The CDR3 nucleotides read TGTGCCAGCAGTCCCCGCGGAGAAAGCTACGAGCAGTACTTC. Protein sequence: CASSPRGESYEQYF.

This clone was recorded a few times. The V gene is TRBV5-1, the J gene TRBJ1-1; D not certain. Germline loops: CDR1 SGHRS, CDR2 YFSETQ. The CDR3 sequence is 14 residues long. The V gene lost 0 bases and the J gene lost 6 bases, with 12 bases spanning the gap. CDR3 amino acids: CASSLGQLGSEAFF. DNA of the CDR3: TGCGCCAGCAGCTTGGGGCAGTTAGGATCTGAAGCTTTCTTT.

The rearrangement joins TRBV19 to TRBJ1-3; D is unresolved. V was shortened by 5 bases and J by 0 bases, with 23 bases between the two germline ends. The CDR3 spans 19 residues. Germline CDR1 reads LNHDA; CDR2 reads SQIVND (reference sequence). The CDR3 DNA reads TGTGCCAGTAGTGTACGACATTTTGACCGATCTTACTCTGGAAACACCATATATTTT. This translates into CASSVRHFDRSYSGNTIYF.

The V gene is TRBV5-1, the J gene TRBJ1-4; the D gene is possibly TRBD1 (5 bases). This CDR3 is 14 amino acids long. The germline V and J ends were trimmed by 4 bases and 5 bases, with 12 bases remaining between them. The germline CDR1 and CDR2 sequences are SGHRS and YFSETQ. The DNA for the CDR3 is TGCGCCAGCAGCGAAAGGACAAAGAATGAAAAACTGTTTTTT. It translates to CASSERTKNEKLFF.

The chain links TRBV4-3 to TRBJ2-1, with D possibly being TRBD2 (5 bases). This CDR3 has 19 residues. The germline gives CDR1 LGHNA, CDR2 YSLEER. With 4 bases removed from V and 7 bases from J, the gap between germline ends came to 29 bases. Written as DNA, the CDR3 is TGCGCCAGCAGCCGAACCGCAAGCGGACTCATGCGCCTAGGGAATGAGCAGTTCTTC. Translated, it gives CASSRTASGLMRLGNEQFF.

The chain couples TRBV4-2 to TRBJ2-7, with 12 nucleotides matching TRBD2. Germline V gives CDR1 LGHNA, CDR2 YNFKEQ. J gave up 2 bases and V 4 bases, and 3 bases lay outside the gene matches. The CDR3 length is 15 residues. CDR3 in DNA: TGTGCCAGCAGCCGCCGACTAGCGGGAGCCTACGAGCAGTACTTC. Its translation: CASSRRLAGAYEQYF.

This clone was counted between two and nine times. The chain links TRBV27 to TRBJ1-2; 8 nucleotides line up with TRBD1. CDR1 MNHEY and CDR2 SMNVEV come from the germline V gene (reference sequence). This CDR3 has 13 residues. The trim removed 2 bases at V and 8 bases at J, leaving 4 bases unmatched. The CDR3: CASSLSRTGGYTF. The CDR3 nucleotides are TGTGCCAGCAGTTTAAGCCGGACAGGGGGCTACACCTTC.

This chain links TRBV6-5 with TRBJ2-7, with 9 bases fitting TRBD1. The CDR3 sequence is 14 residues long. Trimming removed 1 base from V and 4 bases from J; junction bases left unmatched: 2. In germline, CDR1 is MNHEY, CDR2 SVGAGI. The CDR3 DNA reads TGTGCCAGCAGTTACTTAGGGACAGGGTACGAGCAGTACTTC. Its translation is CASSYLGTGYEQYF.

The chain couples TRBV6-5 to TRBJ2-3, with D hard to call. Trimming shortened V by 0 bases and J by 8 bases, and 12 bases separated the two germline ends. The CDR3 consists of 14 residues. Germline CDR1 and CDR2: MNHEY and SVGAGI. CDR3 sequence (DNA): TGTGCCAGCAGTTACTCTGCGCCTTCGGGTACGCAGTATTTT. Encoded protein: CASSYSAPSGTQYF.

V usage is TRBV7-9 and J usage is TRBJ2-1, with 12 bases aligning to TRBD1. Germline CDR1 is SEHNR and CDR2 is FQNEAQ (reference sequence). Trimming removed 8 bases from V and 4 bases from J; junction bases left unmatched: 12. The CDR3 sequence is 17 residues long. The CDR3 DNA sequence: TGTGCCAGCGGACAGGGACAGGGGGCTAGGTTGTACAATGAGCAGTTCTTC. Translation gives CASGQGQGARLYNEQFF.

The J gene is TRBJ2-4, the V gene TRBV7-9; 7 nucleotides line up with TRBD2. Trimming cost V 6 bases and J 4 bases; bases outside gene matches: 6. Germline CDR1 is SEHNR and CDR2 is FQNEAQ (reference sequence). This CDR3 contains 14 residues. The CDR3 region is CASRSDGGKNIQYF. The CDR3 DNA is TGTGCCAGCAGATCGGACGGGGGGAAAAACATTCAGTACTTC.

This sequence joins TRBV21-1 and TRBJ2-2. TRBV21-1 is shown as a pseudogene. The CDR3 extends over 15 amino acids. The DNA for the CDR3 is TGTGCCAGCAGCAAAGCGGCCAGCAACACCGGGGAGCTGTTTTTT. Protein sequence: CASSKAASNTGELFF.

The chain uses TRBV27 and TRBJ2-3; D gene uncertain. Germline V gene data show CDR1 as MNHEY and CDR2 as SMNVEV (reference sequence). CDR3 length: 14 amino acids. V lost 3 bases to trimming and J lost 4 bases, with 11 bases between them. The CDR3 loop reads CASSFPGFADTQYF. CDR3 nucleotides: TGTGCCAGCAGTTTCCCCGGGTTCGCAGATACGCAGTATTTT.